This entry concerns a single T cell receptor beta chain. This specimen comes from a study of siplizumab effects on memory and regulatory T cells. V was clipped by 4 bases and J by 9 bases, with 10 bases between them. The germline V gene encodes CDR1 SGHDN and CDR2 FVKESK. The CDR3 totals 13 residues. Some clones are missing from TCRdb's copy, which holds only in-frame ones; the method was immunoSEQ multiplex PCR. The sample carries about 120,000 clones, 85% to 95% recorded once. The chain recombines TRBV14 with TRBJ1-6; D is possibly TRBD1 (5 bases). This sequence was found in a human donor in good health. The sample was non-Treg CD4+ T cells sorted from blood. The CDR3 DNA reads as TGTGCCAGCAGCCGCGGGACTTCTTCACCCCTCCACTTT. Translated, it gives CASSRGTSSPLHF.